Listed here are 8 T cell receptor beta chains from one sample, sequenced in a study of shared clonotypes between healthy human individuals. TCRdb keeps only in-frame clones here, not all; method: immunoSEQ multiplex PCR. The sample holds hundreds of thousands of clones, about 96% seen once. Positively selected for CCR7, the CD45RO-negative cells used as naive CD8 cells excluded terminally differentiated effector memory CD45RA+ cells. Source material: naive CD8+ T cells sorted from blood. These receptors all stem from a man aged 25 to 40 in good health.

The chain couples TRBV9 to TRBJ1-1; D is ambiguous. Trimming took off 4 bases at V and 1 base at J, with 11 bases between the two ends. Germline-derived CDR1 and CDR2 are SGDLS and YYNGEE. This CDR3 has 14 residues. CDR3 residues: CASSSRMGNTEAFF. DNA for the CDR3: TGTGCCAGCAGCTCCCGAATGGGGAACACTGAAGCTTTCTTT.

The V gene is TRBV5-4, the J gene TRBJ1-1; no clear D gene. V was shortened by 0 bases and J by 2 bases, with 8 bases between the two germline ends. The CDR3 runs 14 residues. Germline V gives CDR1 SGHNT, CDR2 YYREEE (reference sequence). CDR3 in amino acids: CASSLAPVNTEAFF. The DNA for the CDR3 is TGTGCCAGCAGCTTGGCCCCAGTTAACACTGAAGCTTTCTTT.

This chain joins TRBV5-5 and TRBJ2-7; no reliable D call. The CDR3 extends over 12 amino acids. V lost 3 bases, J lost 6 bases, and 10 bases lay in between. Germline V gene sequence: CDR1 SGHKS, CDR2 YYEKEE (reference sequence). CDR3 nucleotide sequence: TGTGCCAGCAGCTCCGAGGCGGCCGAGCAGTACTTC. This gives the protein CASSSEAAEQYF.

The chain couples TRBV5-1 to TRBJ2-5, with D possibly called TRBD1 or TRBD2 (6 bases each). V lost 4 bases and J lost 4, with 17 bases in between. This CDR3 spans 15 amino acids. Germline values: CDR1 SGHRS, CDR2 YFSETQ. The CDR3 spells CASSSQGPGGETQYF. The CDR3, as DNA: TGCGCCAGCAGCAGTCAGGGGCCCGGGGGAGAGACCCAGTACTTC.

The CDR3 sequence is CASRTDRGNTEAFF. The CDR3 nucleotides are TGTGCCAGCAGGACCGACAGGGGGAACACTGAAGCTTTCTTT. The chain combines TRBV27 with TRBJ1-1, with 8 bases matching TRBD1. This CDR3 comprises 14 residues. Losses at the gene ends were 6 bases for V and 1 base for J; bases not matched to a gene: 4. In germline, CDR1 is MNHEY, CDR2 SMNVEV (reference sequence).

V is TRBV9 and J is TRBJ1-2; D not certain. The length of the CDR3 is 11 residues. Germline V gene data show CDR1 as SGDLS and CDR2 as YYNGEE. The V and J ends lost 3 bases and 6 bases respectively, with 6 bases between them. CDR3 amino acids: CASSAQNGYTF. Here the CDR3 DNA reads TGTGCCAGCAGCGCGCAGAATGGCTACACCTTC.

V is TRBV6-1 and J is TRBJ1-3, with unresolved D. The CDR3 spans 14 residues. V dropped 7 bases and J dropped 3 bases, with 13 bases sitting between them. Looked up from germline, CDR1 is MNHNS and CDR2 is SASEGT. The DNA for the CDR3 is TGTGCCAGCACTTCAAGCCAAGGTGGAAACACCATATATTTT. Protein sequence: CASTSSQGGNTIYF.

The chain couples TRBV27 to TRBJ2-2; D might be TRBD2 (7 bases). CDR3 length: 16 residues. V gave up 5 bases and J gave up 5 bases, with 18 bases separating them. Germline lookup yields CDR1 MNHEY and CDR2 SMNVEV (reference sequence). In DNA, the CDR3 is TGTGCCAGCAGTCCCTGGGGGGGGCTCGGGACCGGGGAGCTGTTTTTT. Its protein is CASSPWGGLGTGELFF.